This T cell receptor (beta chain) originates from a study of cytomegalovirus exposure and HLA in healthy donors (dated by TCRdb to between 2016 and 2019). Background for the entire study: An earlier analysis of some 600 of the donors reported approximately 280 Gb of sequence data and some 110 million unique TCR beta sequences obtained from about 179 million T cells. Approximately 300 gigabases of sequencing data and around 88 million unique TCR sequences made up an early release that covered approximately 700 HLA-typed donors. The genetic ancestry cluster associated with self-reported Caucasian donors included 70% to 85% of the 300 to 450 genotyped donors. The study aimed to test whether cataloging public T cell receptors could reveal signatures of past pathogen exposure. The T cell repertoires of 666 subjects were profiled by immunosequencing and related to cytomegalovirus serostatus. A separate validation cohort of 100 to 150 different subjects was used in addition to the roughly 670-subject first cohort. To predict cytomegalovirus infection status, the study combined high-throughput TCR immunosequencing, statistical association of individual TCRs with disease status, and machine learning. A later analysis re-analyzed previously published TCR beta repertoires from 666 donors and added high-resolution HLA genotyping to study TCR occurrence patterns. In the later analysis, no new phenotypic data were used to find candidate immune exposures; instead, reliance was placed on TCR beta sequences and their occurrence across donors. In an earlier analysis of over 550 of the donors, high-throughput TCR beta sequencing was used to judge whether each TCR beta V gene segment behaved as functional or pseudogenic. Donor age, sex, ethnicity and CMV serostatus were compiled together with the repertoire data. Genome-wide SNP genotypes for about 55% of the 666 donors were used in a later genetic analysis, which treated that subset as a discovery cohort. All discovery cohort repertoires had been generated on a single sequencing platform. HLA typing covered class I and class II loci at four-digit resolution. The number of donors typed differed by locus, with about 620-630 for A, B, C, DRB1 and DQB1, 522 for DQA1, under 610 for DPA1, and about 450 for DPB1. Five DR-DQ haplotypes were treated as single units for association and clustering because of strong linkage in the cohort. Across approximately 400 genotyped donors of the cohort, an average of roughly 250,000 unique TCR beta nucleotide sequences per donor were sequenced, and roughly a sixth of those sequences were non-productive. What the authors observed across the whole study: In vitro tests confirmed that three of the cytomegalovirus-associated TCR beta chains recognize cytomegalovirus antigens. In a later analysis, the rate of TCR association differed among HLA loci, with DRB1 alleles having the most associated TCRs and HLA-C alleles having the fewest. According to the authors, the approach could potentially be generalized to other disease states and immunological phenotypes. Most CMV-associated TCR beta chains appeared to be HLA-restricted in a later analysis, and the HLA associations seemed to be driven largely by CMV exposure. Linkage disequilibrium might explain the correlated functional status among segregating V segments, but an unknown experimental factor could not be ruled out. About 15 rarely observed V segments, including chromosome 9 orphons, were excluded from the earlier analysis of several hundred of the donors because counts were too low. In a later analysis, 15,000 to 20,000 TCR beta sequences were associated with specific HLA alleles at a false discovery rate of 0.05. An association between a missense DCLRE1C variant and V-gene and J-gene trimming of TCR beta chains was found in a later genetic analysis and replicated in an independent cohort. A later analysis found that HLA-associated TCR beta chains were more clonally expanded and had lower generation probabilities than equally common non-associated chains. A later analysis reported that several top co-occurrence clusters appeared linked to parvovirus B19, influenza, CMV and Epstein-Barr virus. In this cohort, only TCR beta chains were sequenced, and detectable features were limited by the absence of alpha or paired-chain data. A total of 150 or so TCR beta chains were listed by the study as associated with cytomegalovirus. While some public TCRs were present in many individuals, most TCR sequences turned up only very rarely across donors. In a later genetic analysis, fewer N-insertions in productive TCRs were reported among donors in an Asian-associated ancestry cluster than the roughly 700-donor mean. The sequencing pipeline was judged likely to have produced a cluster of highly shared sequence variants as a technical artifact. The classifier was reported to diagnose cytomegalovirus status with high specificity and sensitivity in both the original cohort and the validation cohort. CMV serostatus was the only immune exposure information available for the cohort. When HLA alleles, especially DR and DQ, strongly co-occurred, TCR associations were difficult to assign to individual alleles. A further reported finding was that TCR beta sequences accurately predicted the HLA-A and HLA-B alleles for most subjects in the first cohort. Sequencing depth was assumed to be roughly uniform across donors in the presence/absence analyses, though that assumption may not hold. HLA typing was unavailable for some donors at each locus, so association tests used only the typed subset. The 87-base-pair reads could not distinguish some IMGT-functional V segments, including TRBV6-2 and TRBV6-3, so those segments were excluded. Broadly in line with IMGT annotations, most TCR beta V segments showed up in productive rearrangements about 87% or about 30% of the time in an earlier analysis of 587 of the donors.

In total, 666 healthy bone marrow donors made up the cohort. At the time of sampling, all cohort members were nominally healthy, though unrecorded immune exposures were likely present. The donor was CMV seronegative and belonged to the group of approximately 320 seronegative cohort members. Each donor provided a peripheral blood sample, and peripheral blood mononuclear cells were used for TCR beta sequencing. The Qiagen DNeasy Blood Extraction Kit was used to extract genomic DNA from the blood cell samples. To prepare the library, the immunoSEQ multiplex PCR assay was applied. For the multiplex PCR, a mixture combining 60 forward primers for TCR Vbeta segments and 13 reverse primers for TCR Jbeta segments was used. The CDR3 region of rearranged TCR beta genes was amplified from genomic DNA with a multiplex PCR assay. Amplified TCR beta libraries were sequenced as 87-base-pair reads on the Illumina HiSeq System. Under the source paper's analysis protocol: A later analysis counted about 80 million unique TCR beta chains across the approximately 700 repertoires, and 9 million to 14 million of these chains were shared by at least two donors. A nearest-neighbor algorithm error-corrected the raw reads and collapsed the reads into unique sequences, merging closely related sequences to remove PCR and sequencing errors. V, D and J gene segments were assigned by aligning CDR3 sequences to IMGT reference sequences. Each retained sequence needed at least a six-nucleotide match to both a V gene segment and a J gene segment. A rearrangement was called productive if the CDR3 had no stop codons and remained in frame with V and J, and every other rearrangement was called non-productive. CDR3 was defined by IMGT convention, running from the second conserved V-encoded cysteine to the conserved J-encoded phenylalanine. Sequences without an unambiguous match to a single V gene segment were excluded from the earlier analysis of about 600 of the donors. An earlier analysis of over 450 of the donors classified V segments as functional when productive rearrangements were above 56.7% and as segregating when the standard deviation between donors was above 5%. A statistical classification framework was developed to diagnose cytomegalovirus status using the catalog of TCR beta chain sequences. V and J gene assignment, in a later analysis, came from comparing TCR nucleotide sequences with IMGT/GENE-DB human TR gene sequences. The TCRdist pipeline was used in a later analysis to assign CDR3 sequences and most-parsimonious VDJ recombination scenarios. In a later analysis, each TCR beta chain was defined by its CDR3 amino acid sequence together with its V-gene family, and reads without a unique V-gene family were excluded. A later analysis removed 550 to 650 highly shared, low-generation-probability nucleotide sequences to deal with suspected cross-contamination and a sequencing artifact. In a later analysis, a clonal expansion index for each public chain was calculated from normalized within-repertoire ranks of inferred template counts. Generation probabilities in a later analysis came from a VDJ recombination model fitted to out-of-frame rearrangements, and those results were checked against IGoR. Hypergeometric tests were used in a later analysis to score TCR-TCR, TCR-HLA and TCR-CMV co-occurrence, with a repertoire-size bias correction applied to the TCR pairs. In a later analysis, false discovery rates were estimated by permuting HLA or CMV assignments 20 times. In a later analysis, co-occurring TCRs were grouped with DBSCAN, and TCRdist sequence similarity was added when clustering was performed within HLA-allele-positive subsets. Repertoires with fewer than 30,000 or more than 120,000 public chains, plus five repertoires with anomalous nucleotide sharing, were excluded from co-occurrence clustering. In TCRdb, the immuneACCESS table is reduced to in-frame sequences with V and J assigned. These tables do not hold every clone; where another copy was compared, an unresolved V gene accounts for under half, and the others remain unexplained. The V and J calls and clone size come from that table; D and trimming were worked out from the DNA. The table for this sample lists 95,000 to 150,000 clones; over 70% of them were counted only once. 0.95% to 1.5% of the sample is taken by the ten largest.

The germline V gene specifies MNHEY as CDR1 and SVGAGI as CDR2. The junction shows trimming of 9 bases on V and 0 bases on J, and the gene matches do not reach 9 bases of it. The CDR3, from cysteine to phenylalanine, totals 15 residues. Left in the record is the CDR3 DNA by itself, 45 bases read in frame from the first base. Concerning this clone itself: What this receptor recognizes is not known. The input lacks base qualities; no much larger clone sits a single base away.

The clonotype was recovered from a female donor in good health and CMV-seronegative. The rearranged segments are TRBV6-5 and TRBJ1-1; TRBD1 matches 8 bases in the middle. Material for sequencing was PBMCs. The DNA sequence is TGTGCCAGTTTTCTTGGCAGGGGGCTGAACACTGAAGCTTTCTTT. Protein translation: CASFLGRGLNTEAFF.